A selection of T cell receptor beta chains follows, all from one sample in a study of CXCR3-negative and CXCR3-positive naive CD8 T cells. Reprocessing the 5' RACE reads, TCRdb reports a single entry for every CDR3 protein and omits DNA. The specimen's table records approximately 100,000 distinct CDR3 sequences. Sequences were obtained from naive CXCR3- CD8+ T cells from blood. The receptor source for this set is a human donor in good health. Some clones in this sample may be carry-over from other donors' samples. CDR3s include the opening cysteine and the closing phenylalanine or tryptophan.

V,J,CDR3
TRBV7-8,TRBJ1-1,CASSFISEQKNTEAFF
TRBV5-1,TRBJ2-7,CASSLTGANEQYF
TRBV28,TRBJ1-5,CASSQGTGNQPQHF
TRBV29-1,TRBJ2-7,CSVRGGEPNGNEQYF
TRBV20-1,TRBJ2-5,CSARAGLEGPRGAYQETQYF
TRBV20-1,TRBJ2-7,CSARDRSDYEQYF
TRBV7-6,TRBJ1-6,CASSLAPISQDSPLHF
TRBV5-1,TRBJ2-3,CASSLDRIDTQYF
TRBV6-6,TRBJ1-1,CASSPTYNTEAFF
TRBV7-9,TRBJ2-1,CASSLIVSGRGNEQFF
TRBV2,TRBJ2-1,CASSGTNYNEQFF
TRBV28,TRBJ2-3,CASSWSSGRAVDTQYF
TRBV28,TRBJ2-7,CASSAGTGIPYEQYF
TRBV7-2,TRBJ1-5,CASSFSRRIGNQPQHF
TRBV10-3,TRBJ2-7,CAISELSGQTYEQYF
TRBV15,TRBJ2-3,CATSRDGPTDTQYF
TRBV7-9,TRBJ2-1,CASSSSGAGYNEQFF
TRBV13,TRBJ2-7,CASSLGLAADYEQYF
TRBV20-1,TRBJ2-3,CSARDSLAGVTDTQYF
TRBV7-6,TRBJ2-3,CASSQSDTQYF
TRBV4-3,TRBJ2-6,CASSHSSGANVLTF
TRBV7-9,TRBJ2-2,CASSLANPIAGELFF
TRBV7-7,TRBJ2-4,CASRNALGDKNIQYF
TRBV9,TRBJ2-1,CASSVGQYNEQFF
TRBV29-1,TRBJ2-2,CSVQGNGELFF
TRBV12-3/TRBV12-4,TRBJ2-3,CASSSSPEYDTQYF
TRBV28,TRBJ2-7,CASSLLAGNYEQYF
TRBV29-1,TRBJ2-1,CSVVSSGRYNEQFF
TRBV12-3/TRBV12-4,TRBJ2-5,CASSPGSGTSSWETQYF
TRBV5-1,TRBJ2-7,CASGASSGASYEQYF
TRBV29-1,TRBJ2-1,CSPVPVQGWDNEQFF
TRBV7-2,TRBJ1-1,CASSSNLQGTEAFF
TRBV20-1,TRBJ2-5,CSARTPSTYQETQYF
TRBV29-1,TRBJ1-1,CSVEDRGIEAFF
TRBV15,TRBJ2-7,CATSNEQGYEQYF
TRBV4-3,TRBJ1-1,CASSQQNWAESLNTEAFF
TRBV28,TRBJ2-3,CASSQRPVGFTDTQYF
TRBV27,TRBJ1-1,CASLGLGAWLNTEAFF
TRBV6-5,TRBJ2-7,CASKLLSGSYGEQYF
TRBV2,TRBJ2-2,CASSESLYTGELFF
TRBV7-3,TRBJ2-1,CASSPTTGLFNNEQFF
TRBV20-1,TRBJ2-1,CSAREGSGGPFNEQFF
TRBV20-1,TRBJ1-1,CSARGDVSRTEAFF
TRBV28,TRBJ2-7,CASSFLTGGTEQYF
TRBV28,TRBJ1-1,CASTRRQGLTMNTEAFF
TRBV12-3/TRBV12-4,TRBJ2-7,CASSLRIGLADYEQYF
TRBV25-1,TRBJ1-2,CASSVVGRFDGYTF
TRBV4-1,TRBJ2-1,CASSQVGGMTYNEQFF